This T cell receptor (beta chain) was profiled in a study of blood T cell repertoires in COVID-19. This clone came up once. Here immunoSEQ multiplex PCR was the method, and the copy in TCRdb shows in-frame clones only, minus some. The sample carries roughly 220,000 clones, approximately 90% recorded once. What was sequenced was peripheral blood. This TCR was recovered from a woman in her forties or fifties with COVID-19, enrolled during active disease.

The CDR3 coding sequence is TGTGCCAGCAGCTTAGGTGTGGGAGGCCGTTCCTACAATGAGCAGTTCTTC. As protein: CASSLGVGGRSYNEQFF. This chain uses TRBV11-2 with TRBJ2-1; possible D gene TRBD2, 6 bases. Germline loops: CDR1 SGHAT, CDR2 FQNNGV. This CDR3 is 17 amino acids long. Trimming removed 1 base from V and 1 base from J, with 14 bases in between.